The 27 T cell receptor beta chains listed next were all sequenced from one sample in a study of T cells after yellow fever vaccination. TCRdb re-derived calls from the 5' RACE reads in MiXCR, one entry per CDR3 protein. In the table there are around 610,000 distinct CDR3 sequences, approximately 13% of which are singletons. The specimen comprised PBMCs, sampled on the day of the yellow fever booster vaccination. These receptors all stem from a man in his thirties or forties who received the YFV17D yellow fever vaccine.

This clonotype was counted once. This chain links TRBV10-3 with TRBJ2-7; 8 positions match TRBD2. Trimming cost V 6 bases and J 4 bases; bases outside gene matches: 11. The germline gives CDR1 ENHRY, CDR2 SYGVKD. The CDR3 is made up of 15 amino acids. CDR3 in amino acids: CAIRQVERESYEQYF. The DNA of the CDR3 is TGTGCCATCAGGCAAGTAGAGCGGGAGAGTTACGAGCAGTACTTC.

In the case of this clonotype: Being one base from a much bigger clone, this may be a read error. The rearrangement joins TRBV5-1 to TRBJ2-7; TRBD1 aligns across 8 bases. Germline V gene lookup returns CDR1 SGHRS and CDR2 YFSETQ. V shed 0 bases, J shed 3 bases, and the junction held 2 bases outside the gene matches. CDR3 length: 14 residues. This CDR3 is CASSLDGQGYEQYF. The CDR3 DNA reads TGCGCCAGCAGCTTGGATGGACAGGGCTACGAGCAGTACTTC.

This clonotype was counted between two and nine times. The V gene is TRBV29-1, the J gene TRBJ2-1, with 11 positions matching TRBD1. The length of the CDR3 is 13 residues. CDR1 and CDR2 (germline): SQVTM, ANQGSEA. With V trimmed by 7 bases and J by 6 bases, 5 bases remained unmatched. CDR3 sequence reads: CSAGDRGTNEQFF. Written as DNA, the CDR3 is TGCAGCGCCGGGGACAGGGGGACCAATGAGCAGTTCTTC.

The chain has TRBV6-2 or TRBV6-3 and TRBJ2-2; TRBD1 is a possible D gene (6 bases). The V gene lost 8 bases and the J gene lost 0 bases, with 7 bases spanning the gap. From germline, CDR1 is MNHEY and CDR2 SVGEGT. The CDR3 has 13 amino acids. The CDR3: CASGQTNTGELFF. CDR3 nucleotides: TGTGCCAGCGGACAGACGAACACCGGGGAGCTGTTTTTT.

This clonotype was counted only a few times. This chain uses TRBV12-3 or TRBV12-4 with TRBJ2-1, with a weak D call TRBD1 (6 bases). V gave up 1 base and J gave up 7 bases, with 17 bases separating them. The CDR3 runs to 16 residues. The CDR3 loop reads CASSLEGTGRGNEQFF. CDR3 sequence (DNA): TGTGCCAGCAGTTTAGAGGGAACAGGGAGAGGAAATGAGCAGTTCTTC.

A note on this clonotype: This sequence may be a read error, since a much larger clone differs from it by one base. This rearrangement joins TRBV14 to TRBJ2-1; D is possibly TRBD1 or TRBD2 (5 bases each). The J call may be in error: the DNA end matches TRBJ2-7 better. Germline lookup yields CDR1 SGHDN and CDR2 FVKESK. CDR3 size: 13 residues. In DNA form, the CDR3 reads TGTGCCAGCAGCCCGGGACGGCGCAATGAGCAGTACTTC. It codes for CASSPGRRNEQYF.

This clonotype was seen a few times. J is TRBJ2-4 and V is TRBV15; 8 bases fit TRBD1. The CDR3 extends over 14 amino acids. V was clipped by 9 bases and J by 6 bases; unmatched bases: 10. The germline gives CDR1 LNHNV, CDR2 YYDKDF (reference sequence). CDR3 bases: TGTGCCACGACCGAATCGACAGGGGCAAACATTCAGTACTTC. It encodes CATTESTGANIQYF.

This clonotype showed up just a few times. This CDR3 reads CRWRTGGNEQYF. Written as DNA, the CDR3 is TGCAGGTGGAGGACAGGGGGCAACGAGCAGTACTTC. The V call is TRBV29-1, the J call TRBJ2-7; 11 bases fit TRBD1. From germline, CDR1 is SQVTM and CDR2 ANQGSEA. The CDR3 consists of 12 residues.

In its sample, this clonotype was seen a few times. The chain employs TRBV9 and TRBJ2-1; the match to TRBD2 covers 8 bases. V lost 5 bases, J lost 6 bases, and 7 bases stayed unmatched. This CDR3 comprises 14 residues. The germline V gene encodes CDR1 SGDLS and CDR2 YYNGEE. The CDR3 DNA reads as TGTGCCAGCAGTGAGCGGGAGAATTTCAATGAGCAGTTCTTC. This encodes CASSERENFNEQFF.

The rearrangement joins TRBV5-1 to TRBJ2-1; 12 nucleotides line up with TRBD2. V was clipped by 2 bases and J by 9 bases; unmatched bases: 6. Germline V gene lookup returns CDR1 SGHRS and CDR2 YFSETQ. The CDR3 spans 15 residues. In DNA form, the CDR3 reads TGCGCCAGCAGCTTCGTGACTAGCGGGAGCCGTGAGCAGTTCTTC. As protein: CASSFVTSGSREQFF.

This clonotype has just a few counts. V gene TRBV7-8 combines with J gene TRBJ2-2, with 8 bases that match TRBD1. This CDR3 has 17 residues. J was trimmed by 4 bases and V by 0 bases; bases with no gene match: 7. CDR1 and CDR2 from the germline V gene are SGHVS and FQNEAQ. CDR3 in amino acids: CASSLADRGFGTGELFF. The CDR3 coding sequence is TGTGCCAGCAGCTTAGCCGACAGGGGTTTCGGCACCGGGGAGCTGTTTTTT.

This clonotype was seen a handful of times. At one end the junction does not follow the germline gene, possibly because of a read error. The chain is built from TRBV20-1 and TRBJ2-5; 8 bases line up with TRBD1. The CDR3 has 13 residues. In germline, CDR1 is DFQATT, CDR2 SNEGSKA (reference sequence). The CDR3 region is CSARATGVETQYF. DNA of the CDR3: TGCAGTGCCAGAGCGACAGGGGTGGAGACCCAGTACTTC.

There are a few counts of this clonotype. This rearrangement joins TRBV29-1 to TRBJ2-1; the match to TRBD2 covers 13 bases. The V segment lost 0 bases and the J segment 2 bases; nucleotides outside the gene matches: 1. The CDR3 contains 16 residues. Germline V CDR1 and CDR2: SQVTM, ANQGSEA. The CDR3 protein is CSVEDGTSGTYNEQFF. The CDR3 coding sequence is TGCAGCGTTGAAGACGGGACTAGCGGGACCTACAATGAGCAGTTCTTC.

The chain links TRBV9 to TRBJ2-3; D unresolved. CDR1 is SGDLS and CDR2 is YYNGEE in the germline V gene. The CDR3 spans 16 residues. The V and J ends lost 0 bases and 2 bases respectively, with 13 bases between them. The CDR3 reads CASSVAGNYLTDTQYF. The CDR3 nucleotides read TGTGCCAGCAGCGTAGCTGGGAACTATCTCACAGATACGCAGTATTTT.

This clonotype has just a few counts. The gene calls are TRBV11-2 and TRBJ2-7; D gene uncertain. Deletions cut 7 bases from V and 2 bases from J, with 15 bases between. The CDR3 sequence is 14 residues long. CDR1 is SGHAT, CDR2 FQNNGV, per germline. The CDR3 here is CASTPSGLAYEQYF. In nucleotides, the CDR3 is TGTGCCAGCACCCCCTCCGGGCTTGCCTACGAGCAGTACTTC.

In its sample, this clonotype was seen many times. The V call is TRBV5-1, the J call TRBJ2-1, with 9 bases that match TRBD2. Germline trimming cut 6 bases from V and 3 bases from J; bases unmatched to any gene: 4. CDR1 and CDR2 (germline): SGHRS, YFSETQ. This CDR3 has 14 residues. The CDR3 protein is CASNLAGLYNEQFF. The DNA of the CDR3 is TGCGCCAGCAATCTAGCGGGGCTCTACAATGAGCAGTTCTTC.

This clonotype was detected only a few times. The J gene is TRBJ1-2, the V gene TRBV6-5, with D possibly matching TRBD1 (6 bases). CDR3 size: 16 residues. Trimming left V 6 bases short and J 3 bases short, with 20 bases between. In germline, CDR1 is MNHEY, CDR2 SVGAGI. Written as DNA, the CDR3 is TGTGCCAGCAGACTCCGAGGGGGGGGAAAGGACTATGGCTACACCTTC. This codes for CASRLRGGGKDYGYTF.

V and J are TRBV5-1 and TRBJ2-3; 7 nucleotides line up with TRBD2. The CDR3 totals 14 residues. Per germline, CDR1 SGHRS and CDR2 YFSETQ. Trimming took 4 bases from V and 6 from J; bases not matched to a gene: 8. The CDR3 reads CASSSGTPGDTQYF. The CDR3 DNA reads TGCGCCAGCAGCAGCGGGACCCCCGGGGATACGCAGTATTTT.

The V gene is TRBV5-1, the J gene TRBJ1-1; no firm D call. The CDR3 length is 17 residues. V gave up 4 bases and J gave up 1 base, with 20 bases separating them. Per germline, CDR1 SGHRS and CDR2 YFSETQ. CDR3 sequence: CASSPGVWRAKNTEAFF. CDR3 sequence (DNA): TGCGCCAGCAGCCCTGGGGTTTGGAGAGCTAAGAACACTGAAGCTTTCTTT.

The gene calls are TRBV2 and TRBJ2-7; 8 bases agree with TRBD2. The CDR3 sequence is 14 residues long. The junction had 11 bases not matched to a gene; V was cut back by 7 bases and J by 6 bases. Germline values: CDR1 SNHLY, CDR2 FYNNEI. DNA for the CDR3: TGTGCCAGCACTCCGGGACTAGGAGGATTCGAGCAGTACTTC. Translation gives CASTPGLGGFEQYF.

This clonotype has just a few counts. This sequence joins TRBV7-9 and TRBJ2-1; TRBD1 matches 7 bases. V was clipped by 6 bases and J by 0 bases; unmatched bases: 8. The CDR3 spans 16 residues. Per the germline V gene, CDR1 is SEHNR and CDR2 is FQNEAQ (reference sequence). Here the CDR3 reads CASRRPTGSSYNEQFF. The DNA of the CDR3 is TGTGCCAGCAGACGACCGACAGGGAGCTCCTACAATGAGCAGTTCTTC. The full variable domain, completed using reference TRBV7-9 and TRBJ2-1, is DTGVSQNPRHKITKRGQNVTFRCDPISEHNRLYWYRQTLGQGPEFLTYFQNEAQLEKSRLLSDRFSAERPKGSFSTLEIQRTEQGDSAMYLCASRRPTGSSYNEQFFGPGTRLTVL.

This clonotype has just a few counts. The chain uses TRBV29-1 and TRBJ2-2; perhaps TRBD2 as D (6 bases). Germline V CDR1 and CDR2: SQVTM, ANQGSEA. Trimming took off 5 bases at V and 4 bases at J, with 14 bases between the two ends. The CDR3 spans 14 residues. The CDR3 DNA reads as TGCAGCGTTAAGTGGGAGCGGGTCACCGGGGAGCTGTTTTTT. As protein: CSVKWERVTGELFF.

The chain recombines TRBV12-3 or TRBV12-4 with TRBJ2-2, with 10 bases lining up with TRBD2. The CDR3 spans 14 residues. V was pared by 5 bases and J by 4 bases, with 1 base of the junction left unmatched. As DNA, the CDR3 is TGTGCCAGCAGTACTAGCGGGGCCACCGGGGAGCTGTTTTTT. Its protein product is CASSTSGATGELFF.

This clonotype was picked up a small number of times. CDR3 DNA: TGTGCCAGCAGCACCACAGGGGGCGGCTACAATGAGCAGTTCTTC. This gives the protein CASSTTGGGYNEQFF. The chain recombines TRBV9 with TRBJ2-1; 9 bases match TRBD1. Germline V gene sequence: CDR1 SGDLS, CDR2 YYNGEE. The CDR3 is made up of 15 amino acids. V was clipped by 4 bases and J by 3 bases; unmatched bases: 5.

This chain uses TRBV7-9 with TRBJ2-7; D is perhaps TRBD1 (5 bases). The CDR3 length is 13 residues. V lost 5 bases and J 7 bases, leaving 15 bases between the germline ends. The germline gives CDR1 SEHNR, CDR2 FQNEAQ (reference sequence). CDR3 nucleotides: TGTGCCAGCAGCGATCCCAGCAGGGTGGAGCAGTACTTC. Its protein product is CASSDPSRVEQYF.

This chain connects TRBV19 to TRBJ1-4, with TRBD1 as a possible D gene (5 bases). This CDR3 is built from 15 residues. V was cut by 7 bases and J by 7 bases, with 19 bases left in between. Germline V gene lookup returns CDR1 LNHDA and CDR2 SQIVND (reference sequence). The chain's CDR3 is CASKEGTWGVEKLFF. The DNA for the CDR3 is TGTGCCAGTAAGGAGGGGACCTGGGGCGTTGAAAAACTGTTTTTT.

This clonotype occurred a few times. J is TRBJ2-5 and V is TRBV21-1; the D call of TRBD2 is as the table states it, not checked on the DNA. TRBV21-1 is a pseudogene locus. This CDR3 has 17 amino acids. CDR3 loop: CASMTPGRGVHQETQYF. The CDR3 DNA sequence: TGTGCCAGCATGACCCCGGGGAGGGGAGTCCACCAAGAGACCCAGTACTTC.